The next 4 T cell receptor beta chains were all read from a single sample in a study of T-cell memory formation after mild COVID-19. TCRdb used MiXCR to reprocess the 5' RACE reads, holding one entry per CDR3 protein. The sample yields a few hundred thousand distinct CDR3 sequences, just under 20% seen once. Sequencing input: PBMCs or a T cell subset sorted from them (not recorded which). These receptors all stem from a young man who had mild COVID-19 (a few samples of this study predate the infection). Cell type and time point are not known.

V and J are TRBV6-1 and TRBJ2-1; TRBD2 agrees at 9 bases. Germline CDR1 and CDR2: MNHNS and SASEGT. J gave up 6 bases and V 1 base, and 7 bases lay outside the gene matches. The length of the CDR3 is 16 residues. Here the CDR3 reads CASSEVGLAGFNEQFF. In DNA form, the CDR3 reads TGTGCCAGCAGTGAAGTTGGTCTAGCGGGGTTCAATGAGCAGTTCTTC.

The sample holds a few counts of this clonotype. The chain links TRBV28 to TRBJ1-1; TRBD1 might be the D (5 bases). The length of the CDR3 is 15 residues. Germline values: CDR1 MDHEN, CDR2 SYDVKM. V lost 5 bases and J lost 1, with 14 bases in between. CDR3 sequence: CASSRYRDGNTEAFF. CDR3 DNA sequence: TGTGCCAGCAGTCGATACCGGGACGGGAACACTGAAGCTTTCTTT.

The gene calls are TRBV9 and TRBJ2-2; a possible D gene is TRBD2 (7 bases). CDR1 and CDR2 from the germline V gene are SGDLS and YYNGEE. V lost 4 bases and J lost 6, with 13 bases in between. The CDR3 extends over 14 amino acids. CDR3 loop: CASSWGGTAGELFF. For the CDR3, the DNA is TGTGCCAGCAGCTGGGGGGGCACCGCCGGGGAGCTGTTTTTT.

V is TRBV20-1 and J is TRBJ2-1; 9 nucleotides line up with TRBD2. The CDR3 has 14 residues. V was pared by 7 bases and J by 1 base, with 5 bases of the junction left unmatched. Germline-derived CDR1 and CDR2 are DFQATT and SNEGSKA (reference sequence). The chain's CDR3 is CSGRTSGSYNEQFF. As DNA, the CDR3 is TGCAGTGGCAGAACTAGCGGGTCCTACAATGAGCAGTTCTTC.